Listed below are T cell receptor beta chains from one sample, sequenced in a study of CD8 T cells in ankylosing spondylitis. TCRdb reprocessed the 5' RACE reads via MiXCR and lists one record per CDR3 protein. The sample has about 240,000 distinct CDR3 sequences, about 11% seen once. The sequenced sample was blood, either unsorted or a sorted T cell fraction (not recorded which). The receptor set was obtained from a male donor with ankylosing spondylitis or in good health (not recorded which). Each CDR3 is given with its conserved first and last residue. D genes are given only for firm matches. The size entry is marked missing in some rows and otherwise reads once, few, many or a size class.

TRBJ1-5,many,TRBV3-1,-,16,CASSLGRRGGNQPQHF,TGTGCCAGCAGCCTGGGGAGGAGGGGAGGTAATCAGCCCCAGCATTTT
TRBJ1-1,-,TRBV19,-,13,CASSETWDTEAFF,TGTGCCAGTAGTGAAACGTGGGACACTGAAGCTTTCTTT
TRBJ2-7,-,TRBV5-1,-,15,CASSFGTQPSMGRYF,TGCGCCAGCAGCTTTGGGACACAACCTTCTATGGGTCGGTACTTC
TRBJ1-6,many,TRBV12-3/TRBV12-4,-,12,CASSSTGLPLHF,TGTGCCAGCAGCTCCACAGGGCTTCCCCTCCACTTT
TRBJ2-7,-,TRBV12-3/TRBV12-4,TRBD1,15,CASVDRWNRGCEQYF,TGTGCCAGCGTGGACAGGTGGAATAGAGGGTGCGAGCAGTACTTC
TRBJ2-1,-,TRBV19,TRBD2,16,CASSEGLAGAGNEQFF,TGTGCCAGTAGTGAAGGACTAGCGGGGGCCGGGAATGAGCAGTTCTTC
TRBJ2-7,many,TRBV20-1,-,14,CSARGRDWIYEQYF,TGCAGTGCTAGAGGCCGGGACTGGATCTACGAGCAGTACTTC
TRBJ2-7,many,TRBV10-3,TRBD1,13,CAISDGTGVEQYF,TGTGCCATCAGTGACGGGACAGGGGTCGAGCAGTACTTC
TRBJ2-1,few,TRBV3-1,-,14,CASSHAQTYNEQFF,TGTGCCAGCAGCCATGCGCAAACCTACAATGAGCAGTTCTTC
TRBJ2-5,few,TRBV10-2,-,16,CASSEPTGGSRETQYF,TGCGCCAGCAGTGAGCCTACCGGCGGATCGAGGGAGACCCAGTACTTC
TRBJ2-7,many,TRBV10-3,TRBD2,14,CAISPLSGSYEQYF,TGTGCCATCAGTCCCCTTAGCGGGAGCTACGAGCAGTACTTC
TRBJ2-1,few,TRBV6-1,TRBD2,14,CASSEGLAGGWVVF,TGTGCCAGCAGTGAAGGCCTAGCGGGAGGGTGGGTCGTCTTC
TRBJ2-7,-,TRBV29-1,-,11,CSVEDRYEQYF,TGCAGCGTTGAAGATCGGTACGAGCAGTACTTC
TRBJ2-2,few,TRBV12-3/TRBV12-4,TRBD2,16,CASTRAGGLISGELFF,TGTGCCAGCACCAGAGCGGGGGGCCTCATAAGCGGGGAGCTGTTTTTT
TRBJ2-5,-,TRBV20-1,TRBD2,15,CSARTSGAYQETQYF,TGCAGTGCTAGGACTAGCGGGGCCTACCAAGAGACCCAATACTTC
TRBJ2-6,many,TRBV15,-,16,CATSRVTGSGANVLTF,TGTGCCACCAGCAGAGTTACAGGGTCTGGGGCCAACGTCCTGACTTTC
TRBJ2-1,many,TRBV20-1,-,13,CSASQGGRNEQFF,TGCAGTGCTAGTCAGGGGGGTCGCAATGAGCAGTTCTTC
TRBJ2-3,-,TRBV21-1,-,15,CASSRRDGNTDTQYF,TGTGCCAGCAGCAGACGGGACGGGAACACAGATACGCAGTATTTT
TRBJ2-1,many,TRBV28,-,13,CASSDRRTEQMFF,TGTGCCAGCAGTGACAGACGGACAGAACAAATGTTCTTC
TRBJ1-1,few,TRBV5-1,-,14,CASGPGVDRTEAFF,TGCGCCAGCGGGCCAGGGGTGGATCGCACTGAAGCTTTCTTT
TRBJ2-4,many,TRBV5-1,TRBD1,15,CASSPRGQSKNIQYF,TGCGCCAGCAGCCCGAGGGGGCAGTCCAAAAACATTCAGTACTTC
TRBJ2-5,many,TRBV20-1,-,14,CSARIGNPKETQYF,TGCAGTGCTAGAATCGGCAACCCCAAAGAGACCCAGTACTTC
TRBJ2-2,many,TRBV15,-,13,CATSRGDTGELFF,TGTGCCACCAGCAGAGGCGACACCGGGGAGCTGTTTTTT
TRBJ1-5,-,TRBV20-1,-,13,CSVAGLNNQPQHF,TGCAGTGTCGCGGGACTTAATAATCAGCCCCAGCATTTT
TRBJ2-1,many,TRBV6-4,TRBD2,17,CASSENPPGGPYNEQFF,TGTGCCAGCAGTGAGAATCCTCCGGGAGGGCCCTACAATGAGCAGTTCTTC
TRBJ2-2,many,TRBV9,TRBD2,16,CASSPPGGANTGELFF,TGTGCCAGCAGCCCCCCGGGAGGTGCGAACACCGGGGAGCTGTTTTTT
TRBJ2-2,few,TRBV19,TRBD1,16,CASTPPGQMNTGELFF,TGTGCCAGTACCCCTCCGGGACAGATGAACACCGGGGAGCTGTTTTTT
TRBJ2-2,many,TRBV15,-,13,CATSSERSGELFF,TGTGCCACCAGCTCCGAAAGATCCGGGGAGCTGTTTTTT
TRBJ2-5,many,TRBV20-1,-,14,CSARGLLLQETQYF,TGCAGTGCTAGAGGTCTGCTACTGCAAGAGACCCAGTACTTC
TRBJ2-3,many,TRBV21-1,-,18,CASSKQGTSGGWTDTQYF,TGTGCCAGCAGCAAACAGGGGACTAGCGGGGGGTGGACAGATACGCAGTATTTT
TRBJ2-5,many,TRBV20-1,-,16,CSASQRTGTDQETQYF,TGCAGTGCTAGCCAGCGGACCGGGACCGACCAAGAGACCCAGTACTTC
TRBJ2-1,few,TRBV3-1,TRBD1,15,CASSPGTGDNNEQFF,TGTGCCAGCAGTCCCGGGACAGGGGATAACAATGAGCAGTTCTTC
TRBJ2-1,many,TRBV12-3/TRBV12-4,-,13,CASGSVGAHEQFF,TGTGCCAGCGGGTCTGTAGGGGCCCATGAGCAGTTCTTC
TRBJ2-5,many,TRBV15,TRBD2,15,CATSVGLAGSETQYF,TGTGCCACCAGCGTCGGACTAGCGGGGTCGGAGACCCAGTACTTC
TRBJ2-1,many,TRBV20-1,-,14,CSAQGYGAYNEQFF,TGCAGTGCTCAGGGGTACGGGGCCTACAATGAGCAGTTCTTC
TRBJ2-7,many,TRBV12-3/TRBV12-4,-,14,CASSKTAVSYEQYF,TGTGCCAGCAGTAAGACAGCCGTCTCCTACGAGCAGTACTTC
TRBJ1-1,many,TRBV29-1,-,12,CSAGRGITEAFF,TGCAGCGCCGGAAGGGGGATCACTGAAGCTTTCTTT